These 22 T cell receptor beta chains were sequenced from one sample in a study of shared clonotypes between healthy human individuals. Some clones are missing from TCRdb's copy, which holds only in-frame ones; the method was immunoSEQ multiplex PCR. This table has some 1.5 million clones, roughly 96% appearing once. The source material was naive CD4+ T cells sorted from blood. Subset indicated: CD45RA+ positively selected. Receptor source: a man aged 25 to 40 in good health.

This clone came up once. The rearrangement links TRBV28 to TRBJ1-2, with 7 positions matching TRBD1. This CDR3 has 15 residues. V was pared by 5 bases and J by 5 bases, with 11 bases of the junction left unmatched. The germline gives CDR1 MDHEN, CDR2 SYDVKM. As DNA, the CDR3 is TGTGCCAGCAGTCGCGCGACGACAGGGAGTTATGGCTACACCTTC. Translating gives CASSRATTGSYGYTF.

This chain uses TRBV7-6 with TRBJ2-1; unclear D gene. CDR1 is SGHVS and CDR2 is FNYEAQ in the germline V gene. The V and J ends lost 3 bases and 6 bases respectively, with 3 bases between them. There are 11 residues in the CDR3. The CDR3 nucleotides are TGTGCCAGCAGCTTCAGCAATGAGCAGTTCTTC. Its translation: CASSFSNEQFF. Full variable domain (missing parts from reference TRBV7-6 and TRBJ2-1): GAGVSQSPRYKVTKRGQDVALRCDPISGHVSLYWYRQALGQGPEFLTYFNYEAQQDKSGLPNDRFSAERPEGSISTLTIQRTEQRDSAMYRCASSFSNEQFFGPGTRLTVL.

The V and J genes are TRBV9 and TRBJ2-1, with a weak D call TRBD1 (6 bases). The CDR3 runs to 17 residues. The V gene lost 0 bases and the J gene lost 10 bases, with 23 bases spanning the gap. CDR1 is SGDLS, CDR2 YYNGEE, per germline. CDR3 in amino acids: CASSVATGQRQEIEQFF. DNA of the CDR3: TGTGCCAGCAGCGTAGCTACAGGACAGCGGCAGGAGATCGAGCAGTTCTTC. Supplemented by reference TRBV9 and TRBJ2-1, the full variable domain reads DSGVTQTPKHLITATGQRVTLRCSPRSGDLSVYWYQQSLDQGLQFLIQYYNGEERAKGNILERFSAQQFPDLHSELNLSSLELGDSALYFCASSVATGQRQEIEQFFGPGTRLTVL.

V is TRBV2 and J is TRBJ2-5; 7 bases map to TRBD1. The CDR3 sequence is 16 residues long. CDR1 is SNHLY and CDR2 is FYNNEI in the germline V gene. With 6 bases clipped from V and 5 bases from J, the junction kept 15 bases outside the gene matches. The CDR3: CASSLPGQHKGETQYF. CDR3 DNA sequence: TGTGCCAGCAGCCTTCCGGGACAGCATAAAGGGGAGACCCAGTACTTC.

This sequence joins TRBV18 and TRBJ2-1; the D gene is possibly TRBD1 (5 bases). Trimming took off 1 base at V and 4 bases at J, with 8 bases between the two ends. The V gene's germline CDR1 is KGHSH and CDR2 LQKENI. The CDR3 sequence is 14 residues long. The CDR3 region has the DNA TGTGCCAGCTCACCACAGAGACAGTACAATGAGCAGTTCTTC. Translated: CASSPQRQYNEQFF.

The rearrangement links TRBV27 to TRBJ2-1, with D tentatively TRBD1 or TRBD2 (5 bases each). Germline-derived CDR1 and CDR2 are MNHEY and SMNVEV (reference sequence). Trimming cost V 6 bases and J 12 bases, with 18 bases left between them. The CDR3 spans 13 residues. The CDR3, as DNA: TGTGCCAGCAGCCGCCGGGACCCCCGAGGGCAGTTCTTC. The encoded protein is CASSRRDPRGQFF.

V gene TRBV7-9 combines with J gene TRBJ2-3, with D possibly being TRBD2 (5 bases). Between the trimmed V and J ends, which lost 5 bases and 2 bases, there was a span of 11 bases. Germline V CDR1 and CDR2: SEHNR, FQNEAQ (reference sequence). The CDR3 runs 14 residues. The CDR3 reads CASSLSGHTDTQYF. The CDR3 bases are TGTGCCAGCAGCCTCAGCGGCCACACAGATACGCAGTATTTT. The full variable domain, its missing parts supplied by reference TRBV7-9 and TRBJ2-3, is DTGVSQNPRHKITKRGQNVTFRCDPISEHNRLYWYRQTLGQGPEFLTYFQNEAQLEKSRLLSDRFSAERPKGSFSTLEIQRTEQGDSAMYLCASSLSGHTDTQYFGPGTRLTVL.

The gene calls are TRBV11-2 and TRBJ2-7; D not resolved. CDR3 length equals 15 residues. Trimming took 1 base from V and 3 from J, leaving 13 bases between them. CDR1 is SGHAT, CDR2 FQNNGV, per germline. CDR3 DNA: TGTGCCAGCAGCTTAGGCAGTCCCCGAAACTACGAGCAGTACTTC. Protein product: CASSLGSPRNYEQYF.

V gene TRBV18 combines with J gene TRBJ1-5; TRBD1 aligns across 8 bases. Germline CDR1 and CDR2: KGHSH and LQKENI. V lost 5 bases and J lost 3; bases outside the gene matches: 6. CDR3 length: 15 amino acids. CDR3 in DNA: TGTGCCAGCTCATCTGCGACAGGGGTCAATCAGCCCCAGCATTTT. Its translation is CASSSATGVNQPQHF. The variable domain in full, with the rest retrieved from reference TRBV18 and TRBJ1-5, is NAGVMQNPRHLVRRRGQEARLRCSPMKGHSHVYWYRQLPEEGLKFMVYLQKENIIDESGMPKERFSAEFPKEGPSILRIQQVVRGDSAAYFCASSSATGVNQPQHFGDGTRLSIL.

The genes are TRBV7-8 and TRBJ1-1, with a weak D call TRBD1 (5 bases). Trimming cost V 5 bases and J 0 bases, with 10 bases left between them. The CDR3 is made up of 14 amino acids. CDR1 and CDR2 from the germline V gene are SGHVS and FQNEAQ. The CDR3 reads CASSGDRVNTEAFF. The CDR3, as DNA: TGTGCCAGCAGCGGGGACCGAGTGAACACTGAAGCTTTCTTT.

J is TRBJ2-7 and V is TRBV27, with 10 bases aligning to TRBD2. The CDR3 runs to 16 residues. The junction had 9 bases not matched to a gene; V was cut back by 3 bases and J by 4 bases. Per germline, CDR1 MNHEY and CDR2 SMNVEV (reference sequence). Written as DNA, the CDR3 is TGTGCCAGCAGTTTCACACGACTAGCGGGCTATTACGAGCAGTACTTC. Translated: CASSFTRLAGYYEQYF.

V and J are TRBV15 and TRBJ2-1, with D unresolved. This CDR3 comprises 18 residues. The V end was cut by 1 base, the J end by 7 bases, with 23 bases between. Germline CDR1 is LNHNV and CDR2 is YYDKDF (reference sequence). CDR3 residues: CATSRVFFPTQTGNEQFF. CDR3 sequence (DNA): TGTGCCACCAGCAGAGTCTTTTTCCCGACCCAAACCGGGAATGAGCAGTTCTTC.

The chain employs TRBV28 and TRBJ1-1; D is undetermined. The CDR3 length is 14 residues. Per germline, CDR1 MDHEN and CDR2 SYDVKM. V was pared by 2 bases and J by 0 bases, with 7 bases between. The CDR3 here is CASSLRAMNTEAFF. Written as DNA, the CDR3 is TGTGCCAGCAGTTTACGGGCCATGAACACTGAAGCTTTCTTT.

The rearrangement uses TRBV4-1 and TRBJ2-3; TRBD2 agrees at 11 bases. The CDR3 consists of 15 residues. The V segment lost 4 bases and the J segment 7 bases; nucleotides outside the gene matches: 7. Germline CDR1 is MGHRA and CDR2 is YSYEKL. As DNA, the CDR3 is TGCGCCAGCAGCCCGACTAGCGGGATGACGTATACGCAGTATTTT. Amino acids: CASSPTSGMTYTQYF.

The chain has TRBV7-9 and TRBJ1-2; no definite D call. There are 15 residues in the CDR3. V was pared by 5 bases and J by 4 bases, with 17 bases between. CDR1 and CDR2 from the germline V gene are SEHNR and FQNEAQ (reference sequence). The CDR3 spells CASSQDAAGLYGYTF. CDR3 nucleotide sequence: TGTGCCAGCAGCCAGGATGCCGCCGGCCTCTATGGCTACACCTTC.

This chain joins TRBV30 and TRBJ2-3; D remains unclear. The CDR3 runs to 11 residues. V was shortened by 4 bases and J by 5 bases, with 7 bases between the two germline ends. Germline lookup yields CDR1 GTSNPN and CDR2 SVGIG (reference sequence). CDR3 in amino acids: CAWMGQDTQYF. In DNA, the CDR3 is TGTGCCTGGATGGGTCAAGATACGCAGTATTTT.

J is TRBJ2-5 and V is TRBV5-5; D gene ambiguous. Per germline, CDR1 SGHKS and CDR2 YYEKEE (reference sequence). CDR3 length: 17 residues. V lost 2 bases to trimming and J lost 2 bases, with 19 bases between them. Here the CDR3 DNA reads TGTGCCAGCAGCTTAGATCTATCCCCGGTGGTTCAAGAGACCCAGTACTTC. Protein product: CASSLDLSPVVQETQYF.

The genes are TRBV7-7 and TRBJ1-2; no firm D call. In germline, CDR1 is SSHAT, CDR2 FNYEAQ (reference sequence). The CDR3 sequence is 12 residues long. V dropped 5 bases and J dropped 2 bases, with 6 bases sitting between them. The CDR3 spells CASSPDNYGYTF. In DNA form, the CDR3 reads TGTGCCAGCAGCCCGGACAACTATGGCTACACCTTC. The full variable domain, with the rest looked up from reference TRBV7-7 and TRBJ1-2, is GAGVSQSPRYKVTKRGQDVTLRCDPISSHATLYWYQQALGQGPEFLTYFNYEAQPDKSGLPSDRFSAERPEGSISTLTIQRTEQRDSAMYRCASSPDNYGYTFGSGTRLTVV.

V is TRBV19 and J is TRBJ2-1; D unclear. The germline V and J ends were trimmed by 7 bases and 2 bases, with 12 bases remaining between them. This CDR3 has 14 amino acids. From germline, CDR1 is LNHDA and CDR2 SQIVND (reference sequence). CDR3 in amino acids: CASTPGPAYNEQFF. The CDR3 nucleotides are TGTGCCAGTACCCCCGGGCCCGCCTACAATGAGCAGTTCTTC.

The chain couples TRBV7-9 to TRBJ1-1, with D unresolved. Germline V lookup: CDR1 SEHNR, CDR2 FQNEAQ (reference sequence). Between the trimmed V and J ends, which lost 0 bases and 8 bases, there was a span of 13 bases. CDR3 length equals 14 residues. The CDR3 region is CASSLAHTHAEAFF. The CDR3, as DNA: TGTGCCAGCAGCTTAGCTCACACACACGCAGAAGCTTTCTTT.

The chain combines TRBV5-4 with TRBJ1-4; tentatively, D is TRBD1 (6 bases). There are 15 residues in the CDR3. The V and J ends lost 2 bases and 8 bases respectively, with 16 bases between them. The germline gives CDR1 SGHNT, CDR2 YYREEE (reference sequence). CDR3 protein: CASSLKAQGEEKLFF. In DNA form, the CDR3 reads TGTGCCAGCAGCTTAAAGGCACAGGGTGAAGAAAAACTGTTTTTT.

V and J are TRBV25-1 and TRBJ2-5, with D perhaps being TRBD1 or TRBD2 (5 bases each). The length of the CDR3 is 14 residues. The V gene lost 4 bases and the J gene lost 6 bases, with 15 bases spanning the gap. Germline CDR1 and CDR2: MGHDK and SYGVNS. The CDR3: CASSGPQGPKTQYF. The CDR3 DNA reads as TGTGCCAGCAGTGGGCCCCAGGGACCCAAGACCCAGTACTTC.